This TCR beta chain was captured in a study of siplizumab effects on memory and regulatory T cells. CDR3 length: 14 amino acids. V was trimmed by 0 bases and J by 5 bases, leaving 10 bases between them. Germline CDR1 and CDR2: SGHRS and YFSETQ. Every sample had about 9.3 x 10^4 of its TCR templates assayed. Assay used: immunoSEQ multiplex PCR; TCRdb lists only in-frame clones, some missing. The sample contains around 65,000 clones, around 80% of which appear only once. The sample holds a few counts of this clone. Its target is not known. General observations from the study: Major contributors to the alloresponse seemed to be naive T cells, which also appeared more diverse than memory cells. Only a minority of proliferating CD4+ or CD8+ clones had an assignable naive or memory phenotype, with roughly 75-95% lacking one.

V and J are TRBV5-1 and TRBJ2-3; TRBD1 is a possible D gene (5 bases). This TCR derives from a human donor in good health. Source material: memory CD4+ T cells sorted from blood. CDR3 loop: CASSLAQGRDTQYF. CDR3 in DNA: TGCGCCAGCAGCTTGGCGCAGGGCAGAGATACGCAGTATTTT. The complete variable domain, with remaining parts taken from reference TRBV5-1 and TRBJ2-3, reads KAGVTQTPRYLIKTRGQQVTLSCSPISGHRSVSWYQQTPGQGLQFLFEYFSETQRNKGNFPGRFSGRQFSNSRSEMNVSTLELGDSALYLCASSLAQGRDTQYFGPGTRLTVL.